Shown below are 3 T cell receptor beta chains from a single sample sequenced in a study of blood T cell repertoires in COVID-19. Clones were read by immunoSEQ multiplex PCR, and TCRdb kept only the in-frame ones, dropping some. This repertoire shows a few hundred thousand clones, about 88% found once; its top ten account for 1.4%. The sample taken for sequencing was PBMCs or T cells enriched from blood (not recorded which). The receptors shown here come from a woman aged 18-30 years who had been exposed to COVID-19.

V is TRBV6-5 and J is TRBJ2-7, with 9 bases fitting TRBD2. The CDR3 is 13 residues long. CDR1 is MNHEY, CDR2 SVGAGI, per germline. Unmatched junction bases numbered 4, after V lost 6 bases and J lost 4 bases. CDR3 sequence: CASSLAGTYEQYF. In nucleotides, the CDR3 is TGTGCCAGCAGCCTAGCGGGAACTTACGAGCAGTACTTC.

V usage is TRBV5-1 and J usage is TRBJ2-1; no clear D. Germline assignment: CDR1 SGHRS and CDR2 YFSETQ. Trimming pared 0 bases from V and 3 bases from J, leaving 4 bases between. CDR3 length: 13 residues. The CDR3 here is CASSLALYNEQFF. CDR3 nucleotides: TGCGCCAGCAGCTTGGCACTCTACAATGAGCAGTTCTTC.

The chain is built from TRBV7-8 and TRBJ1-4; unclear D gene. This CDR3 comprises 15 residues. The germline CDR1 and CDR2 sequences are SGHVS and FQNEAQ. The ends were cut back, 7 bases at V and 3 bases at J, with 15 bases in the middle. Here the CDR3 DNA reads TGTGCCAGCACTAACCCGGGCGGGGCTAATGAAAAACTGTTTTTT. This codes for CASTNPGGANEKLFF.